These 9 T cell receptor beta chains share one sample of origin, sequenced in a study of T cells in Graves' hyperthyroidism and ophthalmopathy (dated by TCRdb to between 2018 and 2020). The library was obtained by multiplex PCR. Instrument used: Illumina HiSeq 2000. TCR beta CDR3 regions were amplified from RNA transcripts. The TCR CDR3 was subjected to a first round of RT-PCR using the HTBI primer set and the Qiagen OneStep RT-PCR kit. TCRdb redid the processing of the public reads, applying fastp at Q25 and MiXCR, and retained in-frame beta chains. One record per CDR3 amino acid sequence lists the most common genes and DNA. The sample table records 250,000 to 400,000 distinct CDR3 sequences; about an eighth of these occur just once. The ten biggest clones cover roughly 35% of the sample. The specimen sequenced was blood. The receptors were gathered from a woman between 35 and 50 years old with Graves' ophthalmopathy.

This clonotype was seen ten or more times. This rearrangement joins TRBV6-1 to TRBJ2-1; perhaps TRBD2 as D (6 bases). There are 12 residues in the CDR3. In germline, CDR1 is MNHNS, CDR2 SASEGT. Trimming shortened V by 6 bases and J by 9 bases, and 12 bases separated the two germline ends. This CDR3 reads CASRAGIGEQFF. The CDR3 DNA sequence: TGTGCCAGCAGGGCGGGGATCGGTGAGCAGTTCTTC.

This clonotype was counted only a few times. The chain has TRBV5-6 and TRBJ2-7; D not resolved. The CDR3 is 14 residues long. V was pared by 4 bases and J by 0 bases, with 11 bases between. Germline V gene data show CDR1 as SGHDT and CDR2 as YYEEEE. CDR3 nucleotide sequence: TGTGCCAGCAGCCCCGCGTTAAGCTCCTACGAGCAGTACTTC. Amino acids: CASSPALSSYEQYF.

This sequence joins TRBV14 and TRBJ1-1; no clear D gene. The CDR3 extends over 13 amino acids. Trimming removed 0 bases at V and 7 bases at J, with 9 bases between. Germline CDR1 SGHDN, CDR2 FVKESK. The CDR3 region is CASSQDFIGEAFF. In DNA, the CDR3 is TGTGCCAGCAGCCAAGATTTCATCGGTGAAGCTTTCTTT.

This clonotype was observed at least ten times. The CDR3 bases are TGTGCCAGCAGCCAAGTACCTCGAAGAAGTTCCTACAATGAGCAGTTCTTC. Amino acids: CASSQVPRRSSYNEQFF. The gene calls are TRBV14 and TRBJ2-1; D is unclear. The CDR3 spans 17 residues. The germline gives CDR1 SGHDN, CDR2 FVKESK. The germline V and J ends were trimmed by 1 base and 1 base, with 14 bases remaining between them.

The genes are TRBV20-1 and TRBJ2-7, with 9 positions matching TRBD2. Unmatched junction bases numbered 11, after V lost 6 bases and J lost 2 bases. From germline, CDR1 is DFQATT and CDR2 SNEGSKA (reference sequence). This CDR3 has 15 residues. In DNA, the CDR3 is TGCAGTGCAAGGGATAGCGGGAGAGGACCCTACGAGCAGTACTTC. Protein: CSARDSGRGPYEQYF.

In its sample, this clonotype was seen many times. The genes are TRBV28 and TRBJ1-4; maybe TRBD1 (5 bases). V gave up 8 bases and J gave up 0 bases, with 13 bases separating them. This CDR3 spans 15 amino acids. From germline, CDR1 is MDHEN and CDR2 SYDVKM. CDR3 residues: CASLAVGATNEKLFF. In DNA, the CDR3 is TGTGCCAGCCTCGCCGTAGGGGCAACTAATGAAAAACTGTTTTTT.

This clonotype was detected many times. The V call is TRBV20-1, the J call TRBJ2-1; tentative D call: TRBD2 (6 bases). This CDR3 has 15 residues. The ends were cut back, 1 base at V and 7 bases at J, with 17 bases in the middle. Germline V lookup: CDR1 DFQATT, CDR2 SNEGSKA (reference sequence). This chain's CDR3 is CSARGSLAGLNEQFF. The CDR3 DNA follows: TGCAGTGCTAGAGGTTCGCTGGCGGGATTGAATGAGCAGTTCTTC.

This clonotype was seen repeatedly, ten times or more. The J gene is TRBJ2-5, the V gene TRBV20-1; the D is unclear. Germline CDR1 and CDR2: DFQATT and SNEGSKA (reference sequence). CDR3 length: 11 residues. Trimming cost V 5 bases and J 1 base, with 5 bases left between them. CDR3 sequence reads: CSAWTQETQYF. DNA of the CDR3: TGCAGTGCTTGGACCCAAGAGACCCAGTACTTC.

The table lists this clonotype with many counts. V and J are TRBV10-1 and TRBJ2-7; 8 bases are shared with TRBD2. The ends lost 4 bases at V and 7 bases at J; junction bases unmatched: 12. Germline CDR1 is WNHNN and CDR2 is SYGVQD (reference sequence). CDR3 size: 15 residues. CDR3 DNA: TGCGCCAGCAGTGGCCAAGCGGGAGCGTCGGGAGAGCAGTACTTC. This encodes CASSGQAGASGEQYF.